This T cell receptor (beta chain) was profiled in a study of cytomegalovirus exposure and HLA in healthy donors. In this sample, this clone turned up a few times. Its antigen remains unknown. The sample contains more than one DNA sequence encoding this CDR3. Findings of the study overall: The authors confirmed in vitro that a few CMV-associated chains were specific for CMV antigens. Diagnosis of cytomegalovirus status made by the classifier reportedly showed high specificity and sensitivity. A later analysis appeared to link common viral pathogens to several of the most significant clusters. Solely CMV serostatus was available to characterize immune exposure.

PCR used 60 Vbeta primers and 13 Jbeta primers. Some clones are missing from TCRdb's copy, which holds only in-frame ones; the method was immunoSEQ multiplex PCR. Of around 300,000 clones in the sample, about 66% were seen once. V dropped 0 bases and J dropped 2; count of bases not matched to a gene: 0. Germline lookup yields CDR1 SGHRS and CDR2 YFSETQ. The length of the CDR3 is 14 residues. This chain links TRBV5-1 with TRBJ2-7; 9 bases match TRBD1. Source material: PBMCs. The TCR originated in a female donor in good health and CMV-seronegative. The DNA for the CDR3 is TGCGCCAGCAGCTTGGGACAGGGGGCCTACGAGCAGTACTTC. This sequence encodes CASSLGQGAYEQYF.